The table lists the clone carrying this T cell receptor (beta chain) with a few counts. Looked up from germline, CDR1 is LNHNV and CDR2 is YYDKDF (reference sequence). The ends were cut back, 5 bases at V and 5 bases at J, with 13 bases in the middle. This CDR3 has 14 residues. Recovery meant two consecutive negative NP/OP PCR tests, professional clearance, or resolved symptoms. This sample is drawn from a study of blood T cell repertoires in COVID-19. In the original processing: The authors estimated nucleated cell counts from reference gene primer amplification. Data came from immunoSEQ multiplex PCR; TCRdb stores just in-frame clones and leaves some out. D and trimming were read from the DNA, whereas the V and J calls and clone size are those reported in that table. The sample shows about 250,000 clones, roughly 89% of them seen only once.

The chain recombines TRBV15 with TRBJ1-5; a possible D gene is TRBD1 (6 bases). Sequenced material: PBMCs or T cells enriched from blood (not recorded which). The sequence came from a man in his forties who had recovered from COVID-19. The chain's CDR3 is CATSFGGHYQPQHF. The CDR3 DNA reads TGTGCCACCAGCTTCGGGGGGCATTATCAGCCCCAGCATTTT.